The rows below give T cell receptor beta chains drawn from one sample of a study of blood T cell repertoires in COVID-19. Profiling relied on immunoSEQ multiplex PCR, and the TCRdb table lists in-frame clones only, not all of them. The table has some 200,000 clones, over 75% seen once. Sequenced: peripheral blood. Receptors originate from a man between 50 and 59 years old with acute or convalescent COVID-19. CDR3s leave out the opening cysteine and the closing phenylalanine or tryptophan. For some rows the clone size is stated as once, few or many, or as a class when expanded; others skip it.

size,J,V,CDR3
.,TRBJ1-1,TRBV29-1,SVEKDRGAEAF
.,TRBJ2-7,TRBV19,ASSIDSVTYEQY
.,TRBJ2-6,TRBV19,ATTRGDRVSGTNVLT
.,TRBJ2-7,TRBV3-1/TRBV3-2,ASSQTSGATYEQY
.,TRBJ1-2,TRBV6-5,ASRLTPRQGGYT
.,TRBJ2-2,TRBV5-8,ASSSGRGVLYTGELF
.,TRBJ1-6,TRBV2,ASRPDFNSPLH
.,TRBJ1-3,TRBV7-9,ASSLAGQSGNTIY
once,TRBJ1-4,TRBV15,ATSREKDRVSEKLF
.,TRBJ1-2,TRBV18,ASSPLDSPTNYGYT